Described below is a single TCR beta chain sequence and its context. What it recognizes is unknown. These data come from a study of shared clonotypes between healthy human individuals. Study-level results: The authors sampled blood alone, and tissue repertoires likely differ. The study found roughly 5% of naive CD4 clonotypes shared across a few donors.

Germline lookup yields CDR1 SGHAT and CDR2 FQNNGV. Deletions cut 5 bases from V and 4 bases from J, with 14 bases between. This CDR3 is built from 15 residues. Genomic DNA per cell subset filled all wells of several immunoSEQ plates. The protocol was immunoSEQ multiplex PCR, while the TCRdb copy is restricted to in-frame clones and leaves out a portion. The sample has more than 2 million clones, 85% to 95% seen once. The chain employs TRBV11-2 and TRBJ2-2; D might be TRBD1 (6 bases). The TCR comes from a man aged 18 to 30 in good health. The sequencing input was naive CD4+ T cells sorted from blood. The subset denotes: CD45RA+ positively selected. CDR3 sequence: CASSPGHLSTGELFF. CDR3 sequence (DNA): TGTGCCAGCAGCCCGGGACACCTTTCCACCGGGGAGCTGTTTTTT.